The entry below describes one TCR beta chain. What it binds is unknown. Adult Caucasians living in Nashville, Tennessee made up all of the donors. The split of CD4+ cells yielded CD45RA+ naive and CD45RA-negative memory subsets. The data originate from a study of shared clonotypes between healthy human individuals. Findings and caveats of the study: It was the non-shared clonotypes that had lower generation probabilities than clonotypes shared by all four donors.

The method was immunoSEQ multiplex PCR; TCRdb's version includes in-frame clones alone and lacks a portion of them. The data hold around 2.5 million clones, with roughly 93% observed a single time. The CDR3 sequence is 14 residues long. CDR1 is SGHRS, CDR2 YFSETQ, per germline. Deletions cut 0 bases from V and 4 bases from J, with 7 bases between. The rearrangement uses TRBV5-1 and TRBJ2-2, with D hard to call. The receptor's source is a man aged 18 to 29 in good health. Some clones in this sample may be carry-over from other donors' samples. The sample comprised naive CD4+ T cells from PBMCs. Subset: CD45RA+ positively selected. The CDR3 sequence is CASSLDQATGELFF. The CDR3 DNA sequence: TGCGCCAGCAGCTTGGATCAGGCCACCGGGGAGCTGTTTTTT.